Listed below are T cell receptor beta chains from one sample, sequenced in a study of cytomegalovirus exposure and HLA in healthy donors. Libraries were prepared by immunoSEQ multiplex PCR; TCRdb keeps only in-frame clonotypes and omits some of them. The sample holds about 230,000 clones; about 85% are singletons and the top ten take 0.2% to 0.25%. The sample comprised PBMCs. These receptors were collected from a girl between 2 and 10 years old in good health and CMV-seronegative. CDR3s include the opening cysteine and the closing phenylalanine or tryptophan. The D gene is left open where the match is weak. A row's size may be missing; if present it is once, few, many or a size class.

abundance: .
v_gene: TRBV19
j_gene: TRBJ1-1
d_gene: .
CDR3nt: TGTGCCAGTAGTATCCAGGGATCAGTAGGGATGCTCATGAACACTGAAGCTTTCTTT
CDR3aa: CASSIQGSVGMLMNTEAFF

abundance: .
v_gene: TRBV19
j_gene: TRBJ1-1
d_gene: TRBD1
CDR3nt: TGTGCCAGTAGTCCCCATCCTCGTCCCCGTCCCGGGACAGGGGGCACATTAGTGAACACTGAAGCTTTCTTT
CDR3aa: CASSPHPRPRPGTGGTLVNTEAFF

abundance: .
v_gene: TRBV21-1
j_gene: TRBJ2-7
d_gene: .
CDR3nt: TGTGCCAGCAGCAAAGGGACGCTGGGACAGGGATCCTACGAGCAGTACTTC
CDR3aa: CASSKGTLGQGSYEQYF

abundance: .
v_gene: TRBV5-1
j_gene: TRBJ2-7
d_gene: TRBD2
CDR3nt: TGCGCCAGCAGCTTGGACAACTTACGGGGGGGGCCCTCCTACGAGCAGTACTTC
CDR3aa: CASSLDNLRGGPSYEQYF

abundance: .
v_gene: TRBV19
j_gene: TRBJ1-5
d_gene: .
CDR3nt: TGTGCCAGTAGTATAGGGACATCAAGCTATAGCAATCAGCCCCAGCATTTT
CDR3aa: CASSIGTSSYSNQPQHF

abundance: .
v_gene: TRBV5-1
j_gene: TRBJ2-3
d_gene: TRBD2
CDR3nt: TGCGCCAGCAGCGCCGCACTAGCGGGGGGAACAGATACGCAGTATTTT
CDR3aa: CASSAALAGGTDTQYF

abundance: .
v_gene: TRBV18
j_gene: TRBJ2-7
d_gene: TRBD2
CDR3nt: TGTGCCAGCTCACCACCGAGCGGGAGTCGCTACGAGCAGTACTTC
CDR3aa: CASSPPSGSRYEQYF

abundance: .
v_gene: TRBV7-6
j_gene: TRBJ2-7
d_gene: .
CDR3nt: TGTGCCAGCAGCTTAGATCCAGGTACCTACGAGCAGTACTTC
CDR3aa: CASSLDPGTYEQYF

abundance: .
v_gene: TRBV19
j_gene: TRBJ1-5
d_gene: .
CDR3nt: TGTGCCAGTAGTATTTGGGGGCAGGGGATCAATCAGCCCCAGCATTTT
CDR3aa: CASSIWGQGINQPQHF

abundance: .
v_gene: TRBV2
j_gene: TRBJ1-2
d_gene: TRBD1
CDR3nt: TGTGCCAGCAGATCCGGGACAGGACCCTATGGCTACACCTTC
CDR3aa: CASRSGTGPYGYTF

abundance: .
v_gene: TRBV11-3
j_gene: TRBJ2-5
d_gene: TRBD2
CDR3nt: TGTGCCAGCAGCTTAGGAGCGGGGGGGCTCGAGACCCAGTACTTC
CDR3aa: CASSLGAGGLETQYF

abundance: once
v_gene: TRBV14
j_gene: TRBJ2-7
d_gene: TRBD2
CDR3nt: TGTGCCAGCAGCCAAGGCCCGCGCGGACTAGGAAGCTCCTACGAGCAGTACTTC
CDR3aa: CASSQGPRGLGSSYEQYF

abundance: .
v_gene: TRBV21-1
j_gene: TRBJ1-5
d_gene: .
CDR3nt: TGTGCCAGCAGCAAACCGGGACAGGGGGCTGGCAATCAGCCCCAGCATTTT
CDR3aa: CASSKPGQGAGNQPQHF

abundance: few
v_gene: TRBV5-1
j_gene: TRBJ2-2
d_gene: TRBD2
CDR3nt: TGCGCCAGCAGCTCTAGCGGGAGGAACACCGGGGAGCTGTTTTTT
CDR3aa: CASSSSGRNTGELFF

abundance: .
v_gene: TRBV29-1
j_gene: TRBJ2-5
d_gene: .
CDR3nt: TGCAGCGTTGAAGATGGACAGTCGAGAAAAGAGACCCAGTACTTC
CDR3aa: CSVEDGQSRKETQYF

abundance: .
v_gene: TRBV9
j_gene: TRBJ2-5
d_gene: TRBD2
CDR3nt: TGTGCCAGCAGCGTAGCGGGGGGGCAAGAGACCCAGTACTTC
CDR3aa: CASSVAGGQETQYF

abundance: once
v_gene: TRBV19
j_gene: TRBJ2-5
d_gene: .
CDR3nt: TGTGCCAGTAGTATAGGTCAGGGGTCGATGGAGACCCAGTACTTC
CDR3aa: CASSIGQGSMETQYF

abundance: .
v_gene: TRBV27
j_gene: TRBJ2-1
d_gene: .
CDR3nt: TGTGCCAGCAGTTTCTCTATTCCAGGTGAGCAGTTCTTC
CDR3aa: CASSFSIPGEQFF

abundance: .
v_gene: TRBV6-5
j_gene: TRBJ1-2
d_gene: TRBD1
CDR3nt: TGTGCCAGCAGCAAAACCAGGGGGCACGGCTACACCTTC
CDR3aa: CASSKTRGHGYTF

abundance: once
v_gene: TRBV30
j_gene: TRBJ1-5
d_gene: .
CDR3nt: TGTGCCTGGAGTCAGACTTATAGCAATCAGCCCCAGCATTTT
CDR3aa: CAWSQTYSNQPQHF

abundance: few
v_gene: TRBV10-3
j_gene: TRBJ1-4
d_gene: .
CDR3nt: TGTGCCACGCTGGATGAAGCGTGGGAAAAACTGTTTTTT
CDR3aa: CATLDEAWEKLFF

abundance: .
v_gene: TRBV6-6
j_gene: TRBJ2-5
d_gene: TRBD2
CDR3nt: TGTGCCAGTACACCTAGCGGGGGCCAAGAGACCCAGTACTTC
CDR3aa: CASTPSGGQETQYF

abundance: .
v_gene: TRBV2
j_gene: TRBJ2-3
d_gene: .
CDR3nt: TGTGCCAGCAGTTCGGCCGGGACTAGCACAGATACGCAGTATTTT
CDR3aa: CASSSAGTSTDTQYF

abundance: .
v_gene: TRBV19
j_gene: TRBJ1-1
d_gene: TRBD1
CDR3nt: TGTGCCAGTAGTATAAACAGGGGGCTGACTGAAGCTTTCTTT
CDR3aa: CASSINRGLTEAFF

abundance: once
v_gene: TRBV11-2
j_gene: TRBJ1-2
d_gene: .
CDR3nt: TGTGCCAGCAGCTTACCAGGGCGGTACTATGGCTACACCTTC
CDR3aa: CASSLPGRYYGYTF

abundance: .
v_gene: TRBV7-3
j_gene: TRBJ1-1
d_gene: TRBD1
CDR3nt: TGTGCCAGCAGCTTAACTCCGACAGGGGGCACTGAAGCTTTCTTT
CDR3aa: CASSLTPTGGTEAFF

abundance: once
v_gene: TRBV19
j_gene: TRBJ2-1
d_gene: .
CDR3nt: TGTGCCAGTAGTATCTGGGCCGGGAGCTTAAATGAGCAGTTCTTC
CDR3aa: CASSIWAGSLNEQFF

abundance: .
v_gene: TRBV9
j_gene: TRBJ2-5
d_gene: TRBD1
CDR3nt: TGTGCCAGCAGCGTAGACAGGGGAAAGACCCAGTACTTC
CDR3aa: CASSVDRGKTQYF

abundance: .
v_gene: TRBV6-5
j_gene: TRBJ2-3
d_gene: TRBD1
CDR3nt: TGTGCCCCCTTGCGAAGGGGGCAAGCGGATACGCAGTATTTT
CDR3aa: CAPLRRGQADTQYF

abundance: once
v_gene: TRBV6-1
j_gene: TRBJ2-5
d_gene: .
CDR3nt: TGTGCCAGCACCGACTTGGGACTCAAAGAGACCCAGTACTTC
CDR3aa: CASTDLGLKETQYF

abundance: .
v_gene: TRBV4-1
j_gene: TRBJ2-5
d_gene: .
CDR3nt: TGCGCCAGCAGCTTCCAATCGGGTCCTCCCGAGGGGACCCAGTACTTC
CDR3aa: CASSFQSGPPEGTQYF

abundance: .
v_gene: TRBV2
j_gene: TRBJ2-7
d_gene: TRBD2
CDR3nt: TGTGCCAGCAGTGACACTAGCGGCTCCTACGAGCAGTACTTC
CDR3aa: CASSDTSGSYEQYF

abundance: .
v_gene: TRBV6-5
j_gene: TRBJ2-1
d_gene: TRBD1
CDR3nt: TGTGCCAGCAGCCTCAACCAGGGGGCCTACAATGAGCAGTTCTTC
CDR3aa: CASSLNQGAYNEQFF

abundance: .
v_gene: TRBV11-2
j_gene: TRBJ2-7
d_gene: .
CDR3nt: TGTGCCAGCAGCCGAACTTACGAGCAGTACTTC
CDR3aa: CASSRTYEQYF

abundance: .
v_gene: TRBV12-5
j_gene: TRBJ2-7
d_gene: .
CDR3nt: TGTGCTAGCGGACTGGGGACTTTCAATTCCTACGAGCAGTACTTC
CDR3aa: CASGLGTFNSYEQYF

abundance: .
v_gene: TRBV4-1
j_gene: TRBJ1-2
d_gene: TRBD1
CDR3nt: TGCGCCAGCAGCCTACCGGGACAGGGATATGGCTACACCTTC
CDR3aa: CASSLPGQGYGYTF

abundance: .
v_gene: TRBV6-5
j_gene: TRBJ2-1
d_gene: TRBD2
CDR3nt: TGTGCCAGCAGTTACCGGGGGGGAGTCAAGCAGTTCTTC
CDR3aa: CASSYRGGVKQFF

abundance: .
v_gene: TRBV4-1
j_gene: TRBJ2-5
d_gene: TRBD1
CDR3nt: TGCGCCAGCAGCCAAGTCAGGGGGCCCCAAGAGACCCAGTACTTC
CDR3aa: CASSQVRGPQETQYF

abundance: .
v_gene: TRBV25-1
j_gene: TRBJ2-7
d_gene: .
CDR3nt: TGTGCCAGCAGTGATCCTAGCCCCTACCGGACGGGCCGCTACGAGCAGTACTTC
CDR3aa: CASSDPSPYRTGRYEQYF

abundance: .
v_gene: TRBV7-9
j_gene: TRBJ2-7
d_gene: .
CDR3nt: TGTGCCAGCAGCTTAGACGGACAGACCTTCTACGAGCAGTACTTC
CDR3aa: CASSLDGQTFYEQYF

abundance: .
v_gene: TRBV7-9
j_gene: TRBJ1-6
d_gene: .
CDR3nt: TGTGCCAGCAGCTCCCTTCACGGTCCCAGGGGCGAAAATTCACCCCTCCACTTT
CDR3aa: CASSSLHGPRGENSPLHF

abundance: .
v_gene: TRBV19
j_gene: TRBJ1-5
d_gene: TRBD1
CDR3nt: TGTGCCAGTACCCCGACAGGGGGGGACAATCAGCCCCAGCATTTT
CDR3aa: CASTPTGGDNQPQHF

abundance: .
v_gene: TRBV5-1
j_gene: TRBJ1-3
d_gene: .
CDR3nt: TGCGCCAGCAGCTTAGGAGACTCTGGAAACACCATATATTTT
CDR3aa: CASSLGDSGNTIYF

abundance: .
v_gene: TRBV7-6
j_gene: TRBJ2-4
d_gene: TRBD1
CDR3nt: TGTGCCAGCAGCCTCTTGGACAGGGAAGGAAACATTCAGTACTTC
CDR3aa: CASSLLDREGNIQYF

abundance: .
v_gene: TRBV5-1
j_gene: TRBJ2-3
d_gene: .
CDR3nt: TGCGCCAGCAGCTCTGGCGGGACTGGCACAGATACGCAGTATTTT
CDR3aa: CASSSGGTGTDTQYF

abundance: .
v_gene: TRBV5-8
j_gene: TRBJ2-4
d_gene: TRBD1
CDR3nt: TGTGCCAGCAGCTTGGTGGACAGGGCACTAGCCAAAAACATTCAGTACTTC
CDR3aa: CASSLVDRALAKNIQYF

abundance: .
v_gene: TRBV2
j_gene: TRBJ2-3
d_gene: TRBD1
CDR3nt: TGTGCCAGCATTACAGGGGGTGGGTCAAGGACGCAGTATTTT
CDR3aa: CASITGGGSRTQYF

abundance: .
v_gene: TRBV10-3
j_gene: TRBJ2-1
d_gene: TRBD2
CDR3nt: TGTGCCATCAGTGGGACTAGCACAAATGAGCAGTTCTTC
CDR3aa: CAISGTSTNEQFF

abundance: .
v_gene: TRBV13
j_gene: TRBJ2-5
d_gene: .
CDR3nt: TGTGCCAGCAGCTTAGGCCTCTGGGGGCACCAAGAGACCCAGTACTTC
CDR3aa: CASSLGLWGHQETQYF